This T cell receptor (beta chain) was sequenced during a study of control samples from healthy donors and cancer patients. Sequencing used immunoSEQ multiplex PCR; TCRdb keeps in-frame clones, though not all of them. The sample lists roughly 93,000 clones, about 88% seen once, with under 10% in the top ten. This CDR3 comprises 15 residues. V lost 6 bases, J lost 7 bases, and 19 bases lay in between. Germline V CDR1 and CDR2: MNHEY, SMNVEV (reference sequence). V gene TRBV27 combines with J gene TRBJ1-5; D possibly corresponds to TRBD1 (6 bases). Sequencing used PBMCs. The sequence derives from a woman between 50 and 59 years old with colorectal cancer. CDR3 sequence reads: CASSLRGGAVQPQHF. As DNA, the CDR3 is TGTGCCAGCAGCCTTCGGGGGGGGGCGGTACAGCCCCAGCATTTT.